A selection of T cell receptor beta chains follows, all from one sample in a study of cytomegalovirus exposure and HLA in healthy donors. The assay was immunoSEQ multiplex PCR, and TCRdb's table has in-frame clones only and misses some. Found here are around 240,000 clones, roughly 80% of them singletons; the top ten hold 5% to 6%. The sequencing input was PBMCs. The receptors derive from a woman aged 40 to 50 in good health and CMV-seropositive. CDR3s include the opening cysteine and the closing phenylalanine or tryptophan. Each record gives: D gene, clone size, V gene, J gene, CDR3 DNA, CDR3 protein. D genes are given only for firm matches. Rows may omit the clone size; those that give it use once, few, many or a size class.

d_gene: TRBD2
abundance: NA
v_gene: TRBV5-1
j_gene: TRBJ2-1
CDR3nt: TGCGCCAGCAGCGTGGGACTAGCGGTTCCCAATGAGCAGTTCTTC
CDR3aa: CASSVGLAVPNEQFF

d_gene: TRBD2
abundance: NA
v_gene: TRBV29-1
j_gene: TRBJ2-3
CDR3nt: TGCAGCTCGGGAGGGGGGGATACGCAGTATTTT
CDR3aa: CSSGGGDTQYF

d_gene: NA
abundance: few
v_gene: TRBV11-3
j_gene: TRBJ2-1
CDR3nt: TGTGCCAGCAGCTTTGGGGGTAGCGGTTACAATGAGCAGTTCTTC
CDR3aa: CASSFGGSGYNEQFF

d_gene: NA
abundance: few
v_gene: TRBV5-1
j_gene: TRBJ1-1
CDR3nt: TGCGCCAGCAGACGGGACACCTCTAACACTGAAGCTTTCTTT
CDR3aa: CASRRDTSNTEAFF

d_gene: NA
abundance: NA
v_gene: TRBV9
j_gene: TRBJ2-7
CDR3nt: TGTGCCAGCAGCGTAGTAGGCCAGGCATACGAGCAGTACTTC
CDR3aa: CASSVVGQAYEQYF

d_gene: TRBD2
abundance: once
v_gene: TRBV6-6
j_gene: TRBJ2-3
CDR3nt: TGTGCCAGCAGTTACTCAGCGGGGGAGCAAGATACGCAGTATTTT
CDR3aa: CASSYSAGEQDTQYF

d_gene: NA
abundance: once
v_gene: TRBV5-1
j_gene: TRBJ2-1
CDR3nt: TGCGCCAGCAGCTTGGCCGACTTCCACAATGAGCAGTTCTTC
CDR3aa: CASSLADFHNEQFF

d_gene: NA
abundance: NA
v_gene: TRBV30
j_gene: TRBJ1-4
CDR3nt: TGTGCCTGGGGTCCGGGACTTTCAAATGAAAAACTGTTTTTT
CDR3aa: CAWGPGLSNEKLFF

d_gene: NA
abundance: NA
v_gene: TRBV10-3
j_gene: TRBJ1-2
CDR3nt: TGTGCCATCAGTGAGTCGGTATTACGGGATAGCTATGGCTACACCTTC
CDR3aa: CAISESVLRDSYGYTF

d_gene: TRBD1
abundance: NA
v_gene: TRBV6-5
j_gene: TRBJ1-2
CDR3nt: TGTGCCAGCAGCCGAGGGACAGATGACGGCTACACCTTC
CDR3aa: CASSRGTDDGYTF

d_gene: TRBD1
abundance: NA
v_gene: TRBV5-5
j_gene: TRBJ1-4
CDR3nt: TGTGCCAGCAGCCGGCAGGGACAGAAAAATGAAAAACTGTTTTTT
CDR3aa: CASSRQGQKNEKLFF

d_gene: TRBD1
abundance: once
v_gene: TRBV29-1
j_gene: TRBJ1-2
CDR3nt: TGCAGCGTTGGGAGGGGACAGGGGGATGGCTACACCTTC
CDR3aa: CSVGRGQGDGYTF

d_gene: NA
abundance: NA
v_gene: TRBV11-3
j_gene: TRBJ1-1
CDR3nt: TGTGCCAGCAGCTTAGCGGAGGCTGAAGCTTTCTTT
CDR3aa: CASSLAEAEAFF

d_gene: TRBD2
abundance: few
v_gene: TRBV2
j_gene: TRBJ2-6
CDR3nt: TGTGCCAGCAGTGAACCGTGGGAGCGGGACCGCTCTGGGGCCAACGTCCTGACTTTC
CDR3aa: CASSEPWERDRSGANVLTF

d_gene: NA
abundance: NA
v_gene: TRBV10-1
j_gene: TRBJ2-7
CDR3nt: TGCGCCAGCAGTGAGGTTGGGTGGCAGGGTTTTTGCGAGCAGTACTTC
CDR3aa: CASSEVGWQGFCEQYF

d_gene: NA
abundance: NA
v_gene: TRBV10-2
j_gene: TRBJ2-7
CDR3nt: TGCGCCAGCAGTGAGTCTGGGACTGAACACTCCTACGAGCAGTACTTC
CDR3aa: CASSESGTEHSYEQYF

d_gene: TRBD2
abundance: once
v_gene: TRBV30
j_gene: TRBJ2-7
CDR3nt: TGTGCCTGGAGACTAGCGGGAGTAGACGAGCAGTACTTC
CDR3aa: CAWRLAGVDEQYF

d_gene: NA
abundance: NA
v_gene: TRBV7-2
j_gene: TRBJ2-7
CDR3nt: TGTGCCAGCAGCTTCTCCGGGGGTTCCTACGAGCAGTACTTC
CDR3aa: CASSFSGGSYEQYF

d_gene: TRBD1
abundance: NA
v_gene: TRBV7-6
j_gene: TRBJ1-5
CDR3nt: TGTGCCAGCAGCCCGACAGGGGGCAATGAGCCCCAGCATTTT
CDR3aa: CASSPTGGNEPQHF

d_gene: TRBD1
abundance: NA
v_gene: TRBV4-2
j_gene: TRBJ1-1
CDR3nt: TGTGCCAGCAGCCCCATAATCCGGGACAGGGACTCCCTGTTGGCTGAAGCTTTCTTT
CDR3aa: CASSPIIRDRDSLLAEAFF

d_gene: TRBD1
abundance: NA
v_gene: TRBV6-6
j_gene: TRBJ1-5
CDR3nt: TGTGCCAGCAGTCTTGACAGGGAGGTTTCTCAGCCCCAGCATTTT
CDR3aa: CASSLDREVSQPQHF

d_gene: TRBD2
abundance: NA
v_gene: TRBV7-9
j_gene: TRBJ2-7
CDR3nt: TGTGCCAGCAGCCGGAACGGACTAGCGGGAAACGAGCAGTACTTC
CDR3aa: CASSRNGLAGNEQYF

d_gene: NA
abundance: once
v_gene: TRBV19
j_gene: TRBJ1-2
CDR3nt: TGTGCCAGTAGCTATCCTGGGGCGGACTATGGCTACACCTTC
CDR3aa: CASSYPGADYGYTF

d_gene: TRBD2
abundance: NA
v_gene: TRBV14
j_gene: TRBJ2-3
CDR3nt: TGTGCCAGCTCTCGGCGACTAGCGGGAGTGGCAGATACGCAGTATTTT
CDR3aa: CASSRRLAGVADTQYF

d_gene: TRBD1
abundance: NA
v_gene: TRBV30
j_gene: TRBJ1-5
CDR3nt: TGTGCCTGGACTTCGACAGGGGGGAGCAATCAGCCCCAGCATTTT
CDR3aa: CAWTSTGGSNQPQHF

d_gene: TRBD2
abundance: once
v_gene: TRBV2
j_gene: TRBJ2-3
CDR3nt: TGTGCCAGCAAGGCTAGCGGGGCGGATACGCAGTATTTT
CDR3aa: CASKASGADTQYF

d_gene: NA
abundance: NA
v_gene: TRBV5-1
j_gene: TRBJ1-3
CDR3nt: TGCGCCAGCAGCAGGGACATCTACTCTGGAAACACCATATATTTT
CDR3aa: CASSRDIYSGNTIYF

d_gene: TRBD2
abundance: NA
v_gene: TRBV5-1
j_gene: TRBJ2-3
CDR3nt: TGCGCCAGCAGCTCCCCGGGAGGAGATACGCAGTATTTT
CDR3aa: CASSSPGGDTQYF

d_gene: NA
abundance: NA
v_gene: TRBV7-9
j_gene: TRBJ1-2
CDR3nt: TGTGCCAGCAGCCCTACCGGACAGCTGAACTATGGCTACACCTTC
CDR3aa: CASSPTGQLNYGYTF

d_gene: TRBD1
abundance: NA
v_gene: TRBV6-1
j_gene: TRBJ1-3
CDR3nt: TGTGCCAGCTTCCCCGGGACAGGGACTGGAAACACCATATATTTT
CDR3aa: CASFPGTGTGNTIYF

d_gene: NA
abundance: NA
v_gene: TRBV5-1
j_gene: TRBJ2-5
CDR3nt: TGCGCCAGCAGCTTGGGAGGAAAAGAGACCCAGTACTTC
CDR3aa: CASSLGGKETQYF